This T cell receptor beta chain comes out of a study of T cells in Graves' hyperthyroidism and ophthalmopathy. Study results and caveats: Ophthalmopathy, which appeared later, was predicted by the model a median approximately 6.7 months before onset.

In patients aged 18 to 65, hyperthyroidism was newly diagnosed, with duration under 2 months. The source of the PBMCs was roughly 10 ml of fresh peripheral blood. This clonotype has a handful of counts. The target antigen is unknown. Authors of the study amplified TCR beta CDR3 regions from RNA transcripts. Primed by the HTBI set, a first-round RT-PCR was run on the TCR CDR3. MiXCR was run by TCRdb on the multiplex PCR reads, yielding one entry per CDR3 protein. The data hold 300,000 to 450,000 distinct CDR3 sequences, with just under 25% observed a single time. The receptor was derived from a man over 45 with Graves' hyperthyroidism. Sequenced input: blood.

CDR3 protein: CATSDFGVAGSNTGELFF. CDR3 DNA: TGTGCCACCAGTGATTTCGGGGTAGCGGGGTCGAACACCGGGGAGCTGTTTTTT. This chain links TRBV24-1 with TRBJ2-2; 8 bases agree with TRBD2. V shed 1 base, J shed 0 bases, and the junction held 6 bases outside the gene matches. The CDR3 is 18 residues long. Germline CDR1 KGHDR, CDR2 SFDVKD.